This T cell receptor (beta chain) stems from a study of shared clonotypes between healthy human individuals. Study-wide findings and caveats: Sampling involved blood alone; tissue repertoires likely differ.

Concerning this clone itself: Its antigen is currently unknown.

A CD45RA+ naive subset and a CD45RA-negative memory subset were split from CD4+ cells. The authors split each subset's genomic DNA evenly across several immunoSEQ plates. As originally analysed: As immunoSEQ supplied junction-only sequences (without quality scores), filtering differed. Sequenced by immunoSEQ multiplex PCR; TCRdb stores in-frame clones only, minus some. That table is the source of V, J and clone size, and D and trimming were worked out from the DNA. The sample lists about 1.1 million clones, about four fifths occurring once. The TCR originated in a man aged 18-30 years in good health. Some clones in this sample may be carry-over from other donors' samples. Material: memory CD4+ T cells from PBMCs. Subset denoted: CD45RA-negative fraction.

As DNA, the CDR3 is TGTGCCAGCTCACCTTCCGACGGAAACAATGAGCAGTTCTTC. This translates into CASSPSDGNNEQFF. V gene TRBV18 combines with J gene TRBJ2-1; unclear D gene. Germline assignment: CDR1 KGHSH and CDR2 LQKENI. The V end lost 3 bases, the J end lost 5 bases, and 11 bases lay between the germline ends. The CDR3 loop spans 14 amino acids.